These T cell receptor beta chains were read from a single sample in a study of blood T cell repertoires in COVID-19. Profiling relied on immunoSEQ multiplex PCR, and the TCRdb table lists in-frame clones only, not all of them. The sample records 200,000 to 250,000 clones, under 90% being singletons. The sample comprised peripheral blood. These receptors were obtained from a man aged 50-59 years with COVID-19, enrolled during active disease. Each CDR3 is given with its conserved first and last residue. Fields, in order: J gene, V gene, D gene, clone size, CDR3 DNA, CDR3 protein. The D gene is left open where the match is weak. Size values are once, few and many counts, or a class for expanded clones, and some rows have none.

j_gene: TRBJ2-1
v_gene: TRBV5-1
d_gene: TRBD2
abundance: NA
CDR3nt: TGCGCCAGCAGCTGGGAACTAGCGGGGGGACACAATGAGCAGTTCTTC
CDR3aa: CASSWELAGGHNEQFF

j_gene: TRBJ1-2
v_gene: TRBV10-3
d_gene: TRBD1
abundance: NA
CDR3nt: TGTGCCATCAGACGACAGGGGAAGGGAGAGGGCTATGGCTACACCTTC
CDR3aa: CAIRRQGKGEGYGYTF

j_gene: TRBJ1-2
v_gene: TRBV5-1
d_gene: TRBD1
abundance: NA
CDR3nt: TGCGCCAGCAGCTCGGGACAGCCTCTGGGCTACACCTTC
CDR3aa: CASSSGQPLGYTF

j_gene: TRBJ2-1
v_gene: TRBV7-9
d_gene: TRBD2
abundance: NA
CDR3nt: TGTGCCAGCAGCTTAACCCTAACTAGCGGGGCTACCTCCTACAATGAGCAGTTCTTC
CDR3aa: CASSLTLTSGATSYNEQFF

j_gene: TRBJ2-7
v_gene: TRBV6-5
d_gene: NA
abundance: once
CDR3nt: TGTGCCAGCAGTTCATCAACCCCTGACAGGCAAGAGCAGTACTTC
CDR3aa: CASSSSTPDRQEQYF

j_gene: TRBJ1-6
v_gene: TRBV30
d_gene: NA
abundance: once
CDR3nt: TGTGCCTGGAGTACCCGCTTAGAGGATTCACCCCTCCACTTT
CDR3aa: CAWSTRLEDSPLHF

j_gene: TRBJ2-3
v_gene: TRBV28
d_gene: NA
abundance: NA
CDR3nt: TGTGCCAGCAGTAGTTTAGGGCAGGGGTTGGATACGCAGTATTTT
CDR3aa: CASSSLGQGLDTQYF

j_gene: TRBJ2-5
v_gene: TRBV5-4
d_gene: TRBD1
abundance: once
CDR3nt: TGTGCCAGCAGCCCAAGGACAGGTTCCAAAGAGACCCAGTACTTC
CDR3aa: CASSPRTGSKETQYF

j_gene: TRBJ2-1
v_gene: TRBV6-6
d_gene: TRBD1
abundance: once
CDR3nt: TGTGCCAGCAGTGACCGGGACAGGGGATACAATGAGCAGTTCTTC
CDR3aa: CASSDRDRGYNEQFF

j_gene: TRBJ2-7
v_gene: TRBV10-3
d_gene: NA
abundance: NA
CDR3nt: TGTGCCATCAGTGGGGTTGGGCGGTCTAGCCCCTACGAGCAGTACTTC
CDR3aa: CAISGVGRSSPYEQYF

j_gene: TRBJ1-2
v_gene: TRBV4-3
d_gene: NA
abundance: NA
CDR3nt: TGCGCCAGCAGCCAAGAACCAGGGAATGGCTACACCTTC
CDR3aa: CASSQEPGNGYTF

j_gene: TRBJ1-5
v_gene: TRBV7-9
d_gene: NA
abundance: NA
CDR3nt: TGTGCCAGCACTGAACAGGGAAACAATCAGCCCCAGCATTTT
CDR3aa: CASTEQGNNQPQHF

j_gene: TRBJ2-2
v_gene: TRBV7-2
d_gene: NA
abundance: NA
CDR3nt: TGTGCCAGCAGCCCAGGGTGGAACACCGGGGAGCTGTTTTTT
CDR3aa: CASSPGWNTGELFF

j_gene: TRBJ1-1
v_gene: TRBV19
d_gene: NA
abundance: NA
CDR3nt: TGTGCCAGTAGTATACAGGCTAACACTGAAGCTTTCTTT
CDR3aa: CASSIQANTEAFF

j_gene: TRBJ2-7
v_gene: TRBV6-5
d_gene: TRBD1
abundance: NA
CDR3nt: TGTGCCAGCAGTTACACGGACAGGGACTACGAGCAGTACTTC
CDR3aa: CASSYTDRDYEQYF

j_gene: TRBJ2-5
v_gene: TRBV28
d_gene: TRBD1
abundance: NA
CDR3nt: TGTGCCAGCAGGAGGACAGGGGGAGGGGAGACCCAGTACTTC
CDR3aa: CASRRTGGGETQYF

j_gene: TRBJ1-5
v_gene: TRBV6-2/TRBV6-3
d_gene: NA
abundance: NA
CDR3nt: TGTGCCAGCAGTTACTCGGGAGGAAATCAGCCCCAGCATTTT
CDR3aa: CASSYSGGNQPQHF

j_gene: TRBJ2-7
v_gene: TRBV7-6
d_gene: NA
abundance: NA
CDR3nt: TGTGCCAGCAGCTTAGGGGACGGACAGATCTACGAGCAGTACTTC
CDR3aa: CASSLGDGQIYEQYF

j_gene: TRBJ1-6
v_gene: TRBV13
d_gene: TRBD1
abundance: NA
CDR3nt: TGTGCCAGCAGCTTACAGGGGGCGCGTTCACCCCTCCACTTT
CDR3aa: CASSLQGARSPLHF

j_gene: TRBJ2-7
v_gene: TRBV3-1/TRBV3-2
d_gene: NA
abundance: NA
CDR3nt: TGTGCCAGCAGCCAAGATATCGGACAGTTCTACGAGCAGTACTTC
CDR3aa: CASSQDIGQFYEQYF

j_gene: TRBJ2-5
v_gene: TRBV7-9
d_gene: TRBD1
abundance: NA
CDR3nt: TGTGCCAGCAGCGAGGGGGCAAAAGAGACCCAGTACTTC
CDR3aa: CASSEGAKETQYF

j_gene: TRBJ1-2
v_gene: TRBV30
d_gene: TRBD1
abundance: NA
CDR3nt: TGTGCCTGGTCCCCTCAGGGGGCGTTCAGTAGCTATGGCTACACCTTC
CDR3aa: CAWSPQGAFSSYGYTF

j_gene: TRBJ2-5
v_gene: TRBV5-4
d_gene: NA
abundance: medium-sized
CDR3nt: TGTGCCAGCAGCTCCCAACCCGGAGAGACCCAGTACTTC
CDR3aa: CASSSQPGETQYF

j_gene: TRBJ2-1
v_gene: TRBV2
d_gene: TRBD1
abundance: NA
CDR3nt: TGTGCCAGCAGTAGGGACAGGGGGTATGAGCAGTTCTTC
CDR3aa: CASSRDRGYEQFF

j_gene: TRBJ2-5
v_gene: TRBV11-2
d_gene: NA
abundance: NA
CDR3nt: TGTGCCAGCAGCCTCAACAGGGCCAGTCAAGAGACCCAGTACTTC
CDR3aa: CASSLNRASQETQYF